This T cell receptor beta chain emerged from a study of shared clonotypes between healthy human individuals. Study information: The donor pool was made up of a couple of women and a few men aged 18 to 49.

TCRdb's table, derived via immunoSEQ multiplex PCR, lists solely in-frame clones and lacks some. Here the sample spans 100,000 to 120,000 clones, about two thirds being singletons. The V and J ends lost 1 base and 4 bases respectively, with 17 bases between them. CDR1 is MGHRA and CDR2 is YSYEKL in the germline V gene. This CDR3 is built from 16 residues. Source material: memory CD8+ T cells sorted from blood. Subset defined: CD45RO+ cells pooled with CCR7-negative TemRA cells. V and J are TRBV4-1 and TRBJ2-7; weak D call: TRBD2 (6 bases). This sequence originates from a woman aged 30 to 39 in good health. CDR3 region: CASSQGVPARDYEQYF. The CDR3 region has the DNA TGCGCCAGCAGCCAAGGAGTCCCGGCGCGGGATTACGAGCAGTACTTC.